Each of the 14 T cell receptor beta chains below was sequenced from the same sample in a study of blood T cells in healthy people across ages. The use of a sample-barcoded 5' primer and a J-beta primer mix characterized a second PCR of about 7 to 12 cycles. TCRdb reanalysed the 5' RACE reads using MiXCR and keeps one entry per CDR3 protein. In the table there are approximately 2,000,000 distinct CDR3 sequences, about two fifths of which are singletons. Sequencing was performed on blood. The receptors were sampled from a human donor in good health.

This clonotype was seen more than once but under ten times. The chain's CDR3 is CASRPRLGQTLNEQYF. The CDR3 coding sequence is TGCGCCAGCAGACCTAGACTGGGACAGACCCTAAACGAGCAGTACTTC. This chain uses TRBV4-1 with TRBJ2-7; TRBD1 matches 7 bases. Trimming at V came to 6 bases and at J to 5 bases, leaving 16 bases not matched to a gene. The CDR3 extends over 16 amino acids. Germline V CDR1 and CDR2: MGHRA, YSYEKL.

The chain uses TRBV5-1 and TRBJ1-1; D not certain. Trimming cost V 4 bases and J 0 bases, with 10 bases left between them. Germline CDR1 is SGHRS and CDR2 is YFSETQ. CDR3 length: 14 amino acids. The CDR3 bases are TGCGCCAGCAGCCTGACTTCGCTGAACACTGAAGCTTTCTTT. The encoded protein is CASSLTSLNTEAFF. The variable domain in full, with the rest retrieved from reference TRBV5-1 and TRBJ1-1, is KAGVTQTPRYLIKTRGQQVTLSCSPISGHRSVSWYQQTPGQGLQFLFEYFSETQRNKGNFPGRFSGRQFSNSRSEMNVSTLELGDSALYLCASSLTSLNTEAFFGQGTRLTVV.

This clonotype was seen a handful of times. The chain links TRBV20-1 to TRBJ2-3, with 7 bases that match TRBD2. Germline CDR1 reads DFQATT; CDR2 reads SNEGSKA (reference sequence). The CDR3 loop spans 14 amino acids. Trimming removed 6 bases from V and 2 bases from J; junction bases left unmatched: 8. Written as DNA, the CDR3 is TGCAGTGCGGAAACTAGCGACTACACAGATACGCAGTATTTT. Translated, it gives CSAETSDYTDTQYF.

The chain carries TRBV27 and TRBJ2-7; D might be TRBD1 (6 bases). The length of the CDR3 is 13 residues. Per the germline V gene, CDR1 is MNHEY and CDR2 is SMNVEV (reference sequence). The ends were cut back, 2 bases at V and 5 bases at J, with 10 bases in the middle. CDR3 DNA sequence: TGTGCCAGCAGTTTAGGGTGGGGGCACGAGCAGTACTTC. This encodes CASSLGWGHEQYF.

This chain uses TRBV11-1 with TRBJ2-1; D perhaps matches TRBD1 (5 bases). V was cut by 1 base and J by 5 bases, with 9 bases left in between. The CDR3 totals 14 residues. Germline V CDR1 and CDR2: SGHAT, FQDESV (reference sequence). For the CDR3, the DNA is TGTGCCAGCAGCTTAGTGGGGCTAGACAATGAGCAGTTCTTC. It is translated as CASSLVGLDNEQFF.

This clonotype was detected a few times. The chain is built from TRBV29-1 and TRBJ2-5; 11 nucleotides line up with TRBD2. After removal of 1 base from V and 1 base from J, the junction contained 5 bases not matched to a gene. CDR1 and CDR2 from the germline V gene are SQVTM and ANQGSEA. The CDR3 loop spans 16 amino acids. The CDR3: CSVEGLAGQLQETQYF. DNA of the CDR3: TGCAGCGTTGAAGGACTAGCGGGGCAACTCCAAGAGACCCAGTACTTC.

The chain links TRBV5-5 to TRBJ1-2; no firm D call. The CDR3 totals 16 residues. V was cut by 4 bases and J by 9 bases, with 25 bases left in between. Germline loops: CDR1 SGHKS, CDR2 YYEKEE (reference sequence). In nucleotides, the CDR3 is TGTGCCAGCAGCCTAGAGGGTACACGCTCGCGATATCGCTACACCTTC. Its protein product is CASSLEGTRSRYRYTF.

The genes are TRBV6-1 and TRBJ2-3, with TRBD2 matching over 12 bases. The CDR3 sequence is 18 residues long. J gave up 1 base and V 4 bases, and 9 bases lay outside the gene matches. The germline V gene has CDR1 MNHNS and CDR2 SASEGT. The CDR3 region is CASSALAGGLFGTDTQYF. In DNA form, the CDR3 reads TGTGCCAGCAGTGCCCTAGCGGGGGGGCTATTTGGCACAGATACGCAGTATTTT.

J is TRBJ1-1 and V is TRBV13, with no clear D. This CDR3 comprises 15 residues. CDR1 is PRHDT and CDR2 is FYEKMQ in the germline V gene (reference sequence). With 10 bases removed from V and 1 base from J, the gap between germline ends came to 19 bases. The CDR3 sequence is CATQEGGKGNTEAFF. The CDR3 DNA sequence: TGTGCCACCCAGGAGGGAGGGAAGGGGAACACTGAAGCTTTCTTT.

The rearrangement joins TRBV4-3 to TRBJ2-7; 9 bases fit TRBD1. The CDR3 length is 16 residues. After removal of 5 bases from V and 2 bases from J, the junction contained 10 bases not matched to a gene. CDR1 and CDR2 (germline): LGHNA, YSLEER. The CDR3 here is CASSEAWTGVTYEQYF. DNA of the CDR3: TGCGCCAGCAGCGAAGCGTGGACAGGGGTAACCTACGAGCAGTACTTC.

The chain is built from TRBV4-2 and TRBJ2-1, with 9 bases fitting TRBD1. In germline, CDR1 is LGHNA, CDR2 YNFKEQ. V lost 7 bases to trimming and J lost 8 bases; unmatched junction nucleotides: 12. The CDR3 runs 15 residues. The DNA of the CDR3 is TGTGCCAGCACCAATCGGGACAGGGAGTCAGATGAGCAGTTCTTC. As protein: CASTNRDRESDEQFF.

V gene TRBV20-1 combines with J gene TRBJ2-4; D not resolved. The assigned J gene may be wrong: the sequence end matches TRBJ2-7 better. CDR1 is DFQATT, CDR2 SNEGSKA, per germline (reference sequence). CDR3 length equals 14 residues. For the CDR3, the DNA is TGCAGTGCTAGTTTGGGCTCAACACTCTACGAGCAGTACTTC. Translation gives CSASLGSTLYEQYF.

CDR3 nucleotide sequence: TGTGCCACCAGCAGAGATTGGGGAGGACCCTACGAGCAGTACTTC. This translates into CATSRDWGGPYEQYF. The chain has TRBV15 and TRBJ2-4, with a tentative D call TRBD2 (6 bases). The DNA end is more similar to TRBJ2-7, so the J call may be wrong. This CDR3 contains 15 residues. In germline, CDR1 is LNHNV, CDR2 YYDKDF (reference sequence).

To note about this clonotype: The germline gene is not matched at one end of the junction; a read error may be the cause. This chain uses TRBV5-1 with TRBJ2-4; 9 bases line up with TRBD1. The CDR3 extends over 14 amino acids. Germline V lookup: CDR1 SGHRS, CDR2 YFSETQ. CDR3 in amino acids: CVSRDGTGPNIQYF. DNA for the CDR3: TGCGTCAGCAGGGACGGGACAGGGCCAAACATTCAGTACTTC.